The source of this TCR beta chain is a study of shared clonotypes between healthy human individuals. General study results and limits: The sampled material consisted only of blood, and tissue repertoires are likely to differ. Clonotype sharing among donors was expected to depend on sequencing depth. Owing to a small donor count, the genetic and exposure-history diversity represented was limited.

Details on this clone: Its antigen is unknown.

Sequenced by immunoSEQ multiplex PCR; TCRdb stores in-frame clones only, minus some. In the table there are around 690,000 clones, 80% to 95% of which are singletons. The sequence came from a young man in good health. Some clones in this sample may be carry-over from other donors' samples. The sequenced sample consisted of memory CD8+ T cells from PBMCs. Subset described: CD45RO+ cells pooled with CCR7-negative TemRA cells.

The CDR3 spells CASGSPDGINTGELFF. The CDR3 DNA is TGTGCTAGTGGTTCCCCCGATGGGATCAACACCGGGGAGCTGTTTTTT. The V gene is TRBV12-5, the J gene TRBJ2-2; D is unclear. This CDR3 has 16 amino acids. The germline V gene encodes CDR1 LGHNT and CDR2 FRNRAP. V dropped 4 bases and J dropped 2 bases, with 14 bases sitting between them.